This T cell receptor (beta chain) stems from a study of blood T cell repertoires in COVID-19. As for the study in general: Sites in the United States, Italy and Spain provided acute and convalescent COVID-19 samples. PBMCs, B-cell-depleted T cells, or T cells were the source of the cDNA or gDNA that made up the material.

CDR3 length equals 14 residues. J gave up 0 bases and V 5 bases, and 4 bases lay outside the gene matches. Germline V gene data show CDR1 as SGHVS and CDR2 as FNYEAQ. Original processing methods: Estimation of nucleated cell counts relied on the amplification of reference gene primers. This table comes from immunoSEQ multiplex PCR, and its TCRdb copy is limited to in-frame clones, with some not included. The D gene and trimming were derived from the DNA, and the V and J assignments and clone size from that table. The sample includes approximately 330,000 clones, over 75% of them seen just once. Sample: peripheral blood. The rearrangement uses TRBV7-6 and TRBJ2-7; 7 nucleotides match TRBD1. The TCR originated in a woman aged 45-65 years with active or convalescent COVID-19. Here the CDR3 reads CASSPWTGSYEQYF. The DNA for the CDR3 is TGTGCCAGCAGCCCGTGGACAGGCTCCTACGAGCAGTACTTC.